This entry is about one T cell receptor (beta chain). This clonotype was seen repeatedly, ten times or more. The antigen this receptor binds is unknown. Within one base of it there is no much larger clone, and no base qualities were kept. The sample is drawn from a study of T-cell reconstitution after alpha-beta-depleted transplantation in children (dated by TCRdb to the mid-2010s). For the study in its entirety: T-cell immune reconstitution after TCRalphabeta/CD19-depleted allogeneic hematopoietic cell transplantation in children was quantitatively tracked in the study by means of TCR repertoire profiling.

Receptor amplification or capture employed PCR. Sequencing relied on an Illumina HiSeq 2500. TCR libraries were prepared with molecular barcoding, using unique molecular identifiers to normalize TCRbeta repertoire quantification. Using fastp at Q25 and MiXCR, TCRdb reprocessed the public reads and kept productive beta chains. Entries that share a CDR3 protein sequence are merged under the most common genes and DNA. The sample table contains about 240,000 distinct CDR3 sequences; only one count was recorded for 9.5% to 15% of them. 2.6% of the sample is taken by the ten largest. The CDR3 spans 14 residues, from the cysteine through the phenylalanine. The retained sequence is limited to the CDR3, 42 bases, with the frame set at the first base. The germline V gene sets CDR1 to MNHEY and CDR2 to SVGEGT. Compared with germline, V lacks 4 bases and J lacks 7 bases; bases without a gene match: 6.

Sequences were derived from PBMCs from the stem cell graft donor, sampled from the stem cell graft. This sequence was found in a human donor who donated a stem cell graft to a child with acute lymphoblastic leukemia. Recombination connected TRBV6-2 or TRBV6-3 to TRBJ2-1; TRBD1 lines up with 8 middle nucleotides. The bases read TGTGCCAGCAGTTTCAGGACAGGGCTAAATGAGCAGTTCTTC. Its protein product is CASSFRTGLNEQFF.